A single sample gave rise to the 17 T cell receptor beta chains below, sequenced in a study of control samples from healthy donors and cancer patients. The protocol was immunoSEQ multiplex PCR, while the TCRdb copy is restricted to in-frame clones and leaves out a portion. Among about 80,000 clones listed, about 90% were seen once. The sample taken for sequencing was blood. All receptors derive from a man aged 50 to 60 in good health.

The rearrangement uses TRBV6-5 and TRBJ2-7; D might be TRBD2 (5 bases). The V and J ends lost 2 bases and 3 bases respectively, with 8 bases between them. Germline V CDR1 and CDR2: MNHEY, SVGAGI. The length of the CDR3 is 13 residues. The CDR3 spells CASSYEGNYEQYF. The CDR3 bases are TGTGCCAGCAGTTACGAGGGCAACTACGAGCAGTACTTC.

The chain has TRBV5-1 and TRBJ2-5, with D possibly matching TRBD2 (5 bases). Germline loops: CDR1 SGHRS, CDR2 YFSETQ. This CDR3 spans 14 amino acids. V was clipped by 4 bases and J by 5 bases, with 15 bases between them. The CDR3 DNA reads TGCGCCAGCAGCAGTAGCCACCCGGGGGAGACCCAGTACTTC. Translating gives CASSSSHPGETQYF.

V gene TRBV30 combines with J gene TRBJ1-1; D perhaps matches TRBD1 (5 bases). The CDR3 spans 13 residues. Germline V gives CDR1 GTSNPN, CDR2 SVGIG (reference sequence). Trimming left V 5 bases short and J 3 bases short, with 13 bases between. CDR3 residues: CAWDGAYDTEAFF. In nucleotides, the CDR3 is TGTGCCTGGGACGGGGCCTACGACACTGAAGCTTTCTTT.

The chain links TRBV28 to TRBJ1-5, with D possibly matching TRBD1 (5 bases). This CDR3 comprises 14 residues. CDR1 is MDHEN, CDR2 SYDVKM, per germline. V lost 6 bases, J lost 1 base, and 10 bases lay in between. The CDR3 DNA reads TGTGCCAGCAGCCTCTACAGGAGCAATCAGCCCCAGCATTTT. Protein: CASSLYRSNQPQHF.

The chain couples TRBV30 to TRBJ2-1; 7 bases match TRBD2. The germline CDR1 and CDR2 sequences are GTSNPN and SVGIG (reference sequence). The CDR3 is 12 residues long. Unmatched junction bases numbered 3, after V lost 0 bases and J lost 10 bases. CDR3 amino acids: CAWSVLGGEQFF. The CDR3, as DNA: TGTGCCTGGAGTGTACTGGGGGGGGAGCAGTTCTTC.

Concerning this clone itself: Other DNA sequences of this sample code for an identical CDR3. The genes are TRBV29-1 and TRBJ2-1; TRBD1 or TRBD2 may be the D gene (6 bases each). Germline V CDR1 and CDR2: SQVTM, ANQGSEA. This CDR3 is 16 amino acids long. Trimming stripped 0 bases from V and 8 bases from J, with 20 bases between. The CDR3 sequence is CSVEDGGGAGGDEQFF. CDR3 bases: TGCAGCGTTGAAGATGGTGGAGGGGCCGGGGGCGATGAGCAGTTCTTC.

Only a few counts were recorded for this clone. The chain joins TRBV19 to TRBJ2-7, with D unclear. This CDR3 spans 11 amino acids. Trimming took 1 base from V and 7 from J, leaving 5 bases between them. CDR1 is LNHDA and CDR2 is SQIVND in the germline V gene (reference sequence). The CDR3 sequence: CASSIGREQYF. The CDR3, as DNA: TGTGCCAGTAGTATAGGTCGGGAGCAGTACTTC.

This rearrangement joins TRBV5-8 to TRBJ1-5; possible D gene TRBD1, 6 bases. The CDR3 loop spans 15 amino acids. Germline values: CDR1 SGHTS, CDR2 YDEGEE. V was trimmed by 5 bases and J by 0 bases, leaving 12 bases between them. Here the CDR3 reads CASRWTDYSNQPQHF. The CDR3 DNA is TGTGCCAGCAGATGGACAGATTATAGCAATCAGCCCCAGCATTTT.

The chain recombines TRBV28 with TRBJ2-7; D gene ambiguous. This CDR3 has 14 amino acids. Per the germline V gene, CDR1 is MDHEN and CDR2 is SYDVKM. Between the trimmed V and J ends, which lost 5 bases and 5 bases, there was a span of 16 bases. CDR3 DNA sequence: TGTGCCAGCAGTATGAGAGGCTCCCCAAACGAGCAGTACTTC. Protein product: CASSMRGSPNEQYF.

This chain's CDR3 is CASSWGQGTQPQHF. Written as DNA, the CDR3 is TGTGCCAGCAGCTGGGGACAGGGGACTCAGCCCCAGCATTTT. J is TRBJ1-5 and V is TRBV3-1 (or the pseudogene TRBV3-2), with TRBD1 identical over 10 bases. The germline V gene has CDR1 LGHDT and CDR2 YNNKEL (reference sequence). V was pared by 5 bases and J by 6 bases, with 4 bases of the junction left unmatched. The CDR3 covers 14 residues.

This rearrangement joins TRBV28 to TRBJ1-3; D gene unclear. V lost 5 bases and J lost 0, with 8 bases in between. CDR1 and CDR2 from the germline V gene are MDHEN and SYDVKM. The CDR3 contains 14 residues. In DNA form, the CDR3 reads TGTGCCAGCAGTCCGGCGGGCTCTGGAAACACCATATATTTT. Amino acid sequence: CASSPAGSGNTIYF.

The rearrangement uses TRBV7-2 and TRBJ2-2; 7 bases map to TRBD1. From germline, CDR1 is SGHTA and CDR2 FQGNSA. V lost 4 bases to trimming and J lost 6 bases; unmatched junction nucleotides: 8. The CDR3 consists of 15 residues. The chain's CDR3 is CASSSRLQGSGELFF. CDR3 bases: TGTGCCAGCAGCTCCCGTTTACAGGGGTCCGGGGAGCTGTTTTTT.

The genes are TRBV6-5 and TRBJ1-4; D remains ambiguous. CDR3 length equals 14 residues. Per the germline V gene, CDR1 is MNHEY and CDR2 is SVGAGI. Trimming stripped 5 bases from V and 6 bases from J, with 13 bases between. Here the CDR3 DNA reads TGTGCCAGCAGTACGGCAGGTTGGGATGAAAAACTGTTTTTT. It yields the protein CASSTAGWDEKLFF.

There are a few counts of this clone. The chain is built from TRBV19 and TRBJ1-2, with TRBD1 matching over 9 bases. The J segment lost 6 bases and the V segment lost 5 bases, leaving 10 bases of the junction unmatched. The CDR3 has 15 amino acids. The germline V gene has CDR1 LNHDA and CDR2 SQIVND (reference sequence). CDR3 amino acids: CASSSTGGRSDGYTF. The CDR3 coding sequence is TGTGCCAGTAGTTCTACAGGGGGCCGATCGGATGGCTACACCTTC.

This chain joins TRBV18 and TRBJ1-4; D gene unclear. CDR1 is KGHSH and CDR2 is LQKENI in the germline V gene. This CDR3 contains 18 residues. V lost 3 bases, J lost 0 bases, and 17 bases lay in between. CDR3 loop: CASSPKGQALSTNEKLFF. The CDR3 DNA reads as TGTGCCAGCTCACCTAAGGGCCAGGCGTTATCAACTAATGAAAAACTGTTTTTT.

This clone was observed once. The V and J genes are TRBV7-9 and TRBJ1-1, with D possibly matching TRBD1 (5 bases). CDR1 is SEHNR and CDR2 is FQNEAQ in the germline V gene (reference sequence). The V and J ends lost 5 bases and 11 bases respectively, with 15 bases between them. This CDR3 region has 12 residues. CDR3 amino acids: CASSPGRQGAFF. The CDR3 DNA reads as TGTGCCAGCAGCCCGGGACGCCAAGGGGCTTTCTTT.

The chain has TRBV6-5 and TRBJ2-3, with 11 nucleotides matching TRBD2. CDR1 is MNHEY and CDR2 is SVGAGI in the germline V gene. The J segment lost 2 bases and the V segment lost 2 bases, leaving 3 bases of the junction unmatched. The CDR3 has 16 amino acids. CDR3 in DNA: TGTGCCAGCAGTTACCTAGCGGGGGGCTTCACAGATACGCAGTATTTT. The encoded protein is CASSYLAGGFTDTQYF.